This TCR beta chain was observed in a study of OX40 agonist ivuxolimab in advanced cancers. CDR3 length: 15 residues. V gave up 3 bases and J gave up 2 bases, with 11 bases separating them. In germline, CDR1 is SGHTA, CDR2 FQGTGA. The table lists this clone with a count of one. Profiling relied on immunoSEQ multiplex PCR, and the TCRdb table lists in-frame clones only, not all of them. The sample lists about 90,000 clones, about 85% occurring once. The sequence came from an adult with an advanced solid tumor such as melanoma, head and neck, liver or kidney cancer. V gene TRBV7-3 combines with J gene TRBJ2-1, with D possibly being TRBD2 (6 bases). The sample consisted of CD4+ or CD8+ T cells sorted from blood, taken in a trial of the OX40 agonist ivuxolimab. The CDR3 coding sequence is TGTGCCAGCAGCTTGATGCCGGGGGCCTACAATGAGCAGTTCTTC. This encodes CASSLMPGAYNEQFF.